This entry lists 27 T cell receptor beta chains sequenced from one sample in a study of control samples from healthy donors and cancer patients. Sequencing was performed with immunoSEQ multiplex PCR; in TCRdb, only in-frame clones are kept and a portion is missing. This table has about 83,000 clones, roughly 91% appearing once. The sequenced sample was blood. These receptors came from a young man in good health.

The V call is TRBV30, the J call TRBJ1-4; 7 bases match TRBD1. The germline CDR1 and CDR2 sequences are GTSNPN and SVGIG (reference sequence). V dropped 5 bases and J dropped 4; count of bases not matched to a gene: 4. This CDR3 spans 13 amino acids. For the CDR3, the DNA is TGTGCCTGGGGGACAGATGTTAATGAAAAACTGTTTTTT. This encodes CAWGTDVNEKLFF.

This chain uses TRBV2 with TRBJ2-2; TRBD1 agrees at 7 bases. Germline loops: CDR1 SNHLY, CDR2 FYNNEI. This CDR3 region has 15 residues. J gave up 5 bases and V 5 bases, and 8 bases lay outside the gene matches. The CDR3, as DNA: TGTGCCAGCAGTCAAGAGGGGGCTCGGACCGGGGAGCTGTTTTTT. Amino acids: CASSQEGARTGELFF.

The V call is TRBV7-8, the J call TRBJ1-1; weak D call: TRBD1 (6 bases). CDR3 size: 15 residues. Between the trimmed V and J ends, which lost 3 bases and 1 base, there was a span of 12 bases. Germline V gives CDR1 SGHVS, CDR2 FQNEAQ. CDR3 sequence reads: CASSLGLQGNTEAFF. CDR3 bases: TGTGCCAGCAGCTTGGGTTTACAGGGGAACACTGAAGCTTTCTTT.

The chain couples TRBV3-1 (or the pseudogene TRBV3-2) to TRBJ2-7; D gene ambiguous. Germline V gene data show CDR1 as LGHDT and CDR2 as YNNKEL (reference sequence). The CDR3 extends over 11 amino acids. V was clipped by 3 bases and J by 6 bases, with 6 bases between them. CDR3 amino acids: CASSQGVEQYF. CDR3 coding DNA: TGTGCCAGCAGCCAGGGTGTCGAGCAGTACTTC.

In DNA, the CDR3 is TGCGCCAGCAGCGGGTCGATAACCCAGTACTTC. Amino acids: CASSGSITQYF. The chain employs TRBV5-1 and TRBJ2-5; D is uncertain. Looked up from germline, CDR1 is SGHRS and CDR2 is YFSETQ. V shed 4 bases and J shed 8 bases, with 9 bases lying between them. This CDR3 contains 11 residues.

The chain has TRBV2 and TRBJ1-6; no reliable D call. The CDR3 extends over 16 amino acids. Germline lookup yields CDR1 SNHLY and CDR2 FYNNEI. V lost 4 bases and J lost 0, with 10 bases in between. The DNA of the CDR3 is TGTGCCAGCAGTGTCAGTTTGAGCTCCTATAATTCACCCCTCCACTTT. This sequence encodes CASSVSLSSYNSPLHF.

The chain links TRBV5-1 to TRBJ2-5, with 10 bases matching TRBD1. The CDR3 runs 15 residues. J gave up 4 bases and V 4 bases, and 7 bases lay outside the gene matches. Germline V gives CDR1 SGHRS, CDR2 YFSETQ. CDR3 loop: CASSNQRTGGETQYF. CDR3 DNA sequence: TGCGCCAGCAGCAATCAACGGACAGGGGGAGAGACCCAGTACTTC.

The genes are TRBV19 and TRBJ1-5, with 8 nucleotides matching TRBD1. V lost 6 bases, J lost 8 bases, and 9 bases stayed unmatched. Germline CDR1 is LNHDA and CDR2 is SQIVND (reference sequence). The CDR3 is made up of 14 amino acids. CDR3 nucleotide sequence: TGTGCCAGTAGACTTACAGGGGGGAGAGAGCCCCAGCATTTT. Its protein product is CASRLTGGREPQHF.

The chain employs TRBV3-1 (or the pseudogene TRBV3-2) and TRBJ2-7; possible D gene TRBD2, 5 bases. The CDR3 is 17 amino acids. Germline V gene data show CDR1 as LGHDT and CDR2 as YNNKEL (reference sequence). Trimming stripped 3 bases from V and 1 base from J, with 19 bases between. CDR3 bases: TGTGCCAGCAGCCAGATACCTGAGAGGGTCGGGTCCTACGAGCAGTACTTC. It specifies CASSQIPERVGSYEQYF.

The chain employs TRBV12-3 or TRBV12-4 and TRBJ1-1; unclear D gene. This CDR3 spans 13 amino acids. Trimming left V 3 bases short and J 1 base short, with 6 bases between. CDR3 DNA sequence: TGTGCCAGCAGTTTTAGGCCGAACACTGAAGCTTTCTTT. It encodes CASSFRPNTEAFF.

The V gene is TRBV7-9, the J gene TRBJ1-1; D remains ambiguous. Trimming took off 1 base at V and 4 bases at J, with 4 bases between the two ends. Germline V lookup: CDR1 SEHNR, CDR2 FQNEAQ (reference sequence). The CDR3 loop spans 12 amino acids. CDR3 sequence reads: CASSLVFTEAFF. CDR3 bases: TGTGCCAGCAGCTTAGTTTTCACTGAAGCTTTCTTT.

This chain links TRBV14 with TRBJ2-5; 8 bases map to TRBD2. The CDR3 runs 13 residues. The germline V gene encodes CDR1 SGHDN and CDR2 FVKESK. The V segment lost 1 base and the J segment 5 bases; nucleotides outside the gene matches: 0. The CDR3, as DNA: TGTGCCAGCAGCCAAGGACTAGCGGAGACCCAGTACTTC. Amino acid sequence: CASSQGLAETQYF.

The J gene is TRBJ2-2, the V gene TRBV6-2 or TRBV6-3; 7 nucleotides align to TRBD2. The V gene end was trimmed by 3 bases and the J gene end by 0 bases; junction bases not matched to a gene: 10. This CDR3 has 18 amino acids. Germline V gene sequence: CDR1 MNHEY, CDR2 SVGEGT. The CDR3 DNA reads as TGTGCCAGCAGTTATCCCCGGACTAGGCCACCGAACACCGGGGAGCTGTTTTTT. It yields the protein CASSYPRTRPPNTGELFF.

This sequence joins TRBV4-1 and TRBJ2-3; 7 bases agree with TRBD1. The CDR3 has 15 amino acids. With V trimmed by 6 bases and J by 4 bases, 10 bases remained unmatched. Germline V gene lookup returns CDR1 MGHRA and CDR2 YSYEKL. Written as DNA, the CDR3 is TGCGCCAGCAGTCCCGACAGGGTTAGTTCAGATACGCAGTATTTT. It is translated as CASSPDRVSSDTQYF.

The chain is built from TRBV13 and TRBJ2-6; D is undetermined. V was shortened by 0 bases and J by 0 bases, with 9 bases between the two germline ends. There are 17 residues in the CDR3. Germline assignment: CDR1 PRHDT and CDR2 FYEKMQ (reference sequence). In DNA, the CDR3 is TGTGCCAGCAGCTTAGGTTCCTCAGACTCTGGGGCCAACGTCCTGACTTTC. Protein sequence: CASSLGSSDSGANVLTF.

The chain employs TRBV7-9 and TRBJ1-1, with D unresolved. Germline-derived CDR1 and CDR2 are SEHNR and FQNEAQ (reference sequence). Trimming stripped 7 bases from V and 3 bases from J, with 9 bases between. CDR3 length equals 12 residues. CDR3 amino acids: CASTFPHTEAFF. In DNA form, the CDR3 reads TGTGCCAGCACCTTTCCCCACACTGAAGCTTTCTTT.

The J gene is TRBJ1-5, the V gene TRBV19, with D possibly TRBD1 on 6 matching bases. From germline, CDR1 is LNHDA and CDR2 SQIVND (reference sequence). The V end was cut by 2 bases, the J end by 1 base, with 15 bases between. The CDR3 has 17 residues. The chain's CDR3 is CASSITSKGGSNQPQHF. The CDR3 DNA follows: TGTGCCAGTAGTATAACAAGCAAGGGGGGAAGCAATCAGCCCCAGCATTTT.

This clone was seen only once. V and J are TRBV6-6 and TRBJ2-7; 8 bases map to TRBD2. The CDR3 extends over 13 amino acids. Trimming removed 4 bases from V and 6 bases from J; junction bases left unmatched: 5. Looked up from germline, CDR1 is MNHNY and CDR2 is SVGAGI (reference sequence). The DNA of the CDR3 is TGTGCCAGCAGTTTCCGGGAGGGTGTCGAGCAGTACTTC. Translation gives CASSFREGVEQYF.

The gene calls are TRBV11-2 and TRBJ2-7; TRBD1 matches 9 bases. This CDR3 comprises 13 residues. CDR1 is SGHAT, CDR2 FQNNGV, per germline. Germline trimming cut 5 bases from V and 7 bases from J; bases unmatched to any gene: 6. The CDR3 loop is CASSPGQGPEQYF. For the CDR3, the DNA is TGTGCCAGCAGCCCAGGACAGGGGCCGGAGCAGTACTTC.

This clone was seen a single time. V is TRBV28 and J is TRBJ1-2; D is ambiguous. The germline V gene has CDR1 MDHEN and CDR2 SYDVKM. The CDR3 loop spans 14 amino acids. The V gene lost 2 bases and the J gene lost 4 bases, with 11 bases spanning the gap. The DNA for the CDR3 is TGTGCCAGCAGTTTACGATTTGAGGGCTATGGCTACACCTTC. This translates into CASSLRFEGYGYTF.

The chain uses TRBV10-3 and TRBJ1-5; 7 nucleotides align to TRBD1. CDR1 ENHRY and CDR2 SYGVKD come from the germline V gene. This CDR3 is built from 17 residues. V shed 0 bases, J shed 1 base, and the junction held 6 bases outside the gene matches. The CDR3, as DNA: TGTGCCATCAGTGAGTCATTAGGCAGGGGGAGCAATCAGCCCCAGCATTTT. This sequence encodes CAISESLGRGSNQPQHF.

On this clone: This CDR3 is also generated by other DNA sequences in the sample. The rearrangement uses TRBV6-5 and TRBJ2-7; D is undetermined. V lost 2 bases to trimming and J lost 0 bases, with 11 bases between them. Germline CDR1 is MNHEY and CDR2 is SVGAGI. CDR3 length: 15 amino acids. The CDR3 spells CASSYGWGSSYEQYF. CDR3 nucleotides: TGTGCCAGCAGTTACGGATGGGGAAGCTCCTACGAGCAGTACTTC.

The chain links TRBV7-9 to TRBJ2-7; a weak D match, TRBD2 (5 bases). Trimming shortened V by 1 base and J by 2 bases, and 12 bases separated the two germline ends. The CDR3 is 15 residues long. The germline V gene has CDR1 SEHNR and CDR2 FQNEAQ (reference sequence). The CDR3 DNA reads TGTGCCAGCAGCTTAGAACCTGTGAGGGCCTACGAGCAGTACTTC. The encoded protein is CASSLEPVRAYEQYF.

The rearrangement links TRBV10-3 to TRBJ1-3, with a possible D match to TRBD1 (5 bases). The CDR3 contains 14 residues. Trimming took 10 bases from V and 0 from J, leaving 13 bases between them. Germline CDR1 is ENHRY and CDR2 is SYGVKD. The CDR3, as DNA: TGTGCCACTATACCGGGGGGCTCTGGAAACACCATATATTTT. It encodes CATIPGGSGNTIYF.

V is TRBV10-3 and J is TRBJ2-1; 8 bases map to TRBD2. Trimming took 10 bases from V and 7 from J; bases not matched to a gene: 6. The CDR3 has 12 amino acids. Germline V gene data show CDR1 as ENHRY and CDR2 as SYGVKD. The CDR3 is CATGRAANEQFF. The DNA for the CDR3 is TGTGCCACCGGGAGGGCCGCGAATGAGCAGTTCTTC.

V gene TRBV7-3 combines with J gene TRBJ2-2; 7 bases map to TRBD1. The germline V gene encodes CDR1 SGHTA and CDR2 FQGTGA. This CDR3 region has 15 residues. V dropped 5 bases and J dropped 4; count of bases not matched to a gene: 7. CDR3 amino acids: CASSTGTASTGELFF. CDR3 DNA sequence: TGTGCCAGCAGCACGGGGACAGCAAGCACCGGGGAGCTGTTTTTT.

The V call is TRBV4-1, the J call TRBJ2-1, with TRBD1 matching over 7 bases. CDR3 length: 16 residues. Germline V gene lookup returns CDR1 MGHRA and CDR2 YSYEKL. V shed 2 bases, J shed 0 bases, and the junction held 4 bases outside the gene matches. CDR3 nucleotides: TGCGCCAGCAGCCAAAACAGGGGACGCTCCTACAATGAGCAGTTCTTC. Its translation is CASSQNRGRSYNEQFF.